This passage covers 27 T cell receptor beta chains from one sample sequenced in a study of early T cells in non-severe SARS-CoV-2 infection. TCRdb reprocessed the 5' RACE reads via MiXCR and lists one record per CDR3 protein. Of tens of thousands of distinct CDR3 sequences listed, more than 9.5% are singletons. The material was whole blood, obtained at baseline. Receptors were obtained from an adult who was a healthcare worker with PCR-confirmed SARS-CoV-2 infection or an uninfected control (not recorded which).

This clonotype was seen many times. V is TRBV5-5 and J is TRBJ2-2, with 10 positions matching TRBD1. CDR1 SGHKS and CDR2 YYEKEE come from the germline V gene (reference sequence). The trim removed 4 bases at V and 0 bases at J, leaving 9 bases unmatched. This CDR3 comprises 18 residues. The CDR3 nucleotides are TGTGCCAGCAGCCGGACCGGGACAGGGGACGCGAACACCGGGGAGCTGTTTTTT. This translates into CASSRTGTGDANTGELFF. The whole variable domain, filled in from reference TRBV5-5 and TRBJ2-2, reads DAGVTQSPTHLIKTRGQQVTLRCSPISGHKSVSWYQQVLGQGPQFIFQYYEKEERGRGNFPDRFSARQFPNYSSELNVNALLLGDSALYLCASSRTGTGDANTGELFFGEGSRLTVL.

The chain links TRBV6-2 or TRBV6-3 to TRBJ2-3, with D possibly being TRBD1 (5 bases). The germline gives CDR1 MNHEY, CDR2 SVGEGT. CDR3 size: 14 residues. Deletions cut 8 bases from V and 8 bases from J, with 20 bases between. The CDR3 region has the DNA TGTGCCAGCGGCCCTAGGGCAGGGTCTTCTACGCAGTATTTT. Translation gives CASGPRAGSSTQYF.

This clonotype was seen many times. This chain joins TRBV7-3 and TRBJ2-3, with D unresolved. The CDR3 sequence is 12 residues long. Trimming pared 2 bases from V and 4 bases from J, leaving 4 bases between. CDR1 SGHTA and CDR2 FQGTGA come from the germline V gene. CDR3 protein: CASSLSSDTQYF. The CDR3 region has the DNA TGTGCCAGCAGCTTATCGTCAGATACGCAGTATTTT.

The chain links TRBV7-3 to TRBJ2-7, with a possible D match to TRBD2 (6 bases). CDR3 length equals 13 residues. Per the germline V gene, CDR1 is SGHTA and CDR2 is FQGTGA. V was cut by 0 bases and J by 6 bases, with 9 bases left in between. For the CDR3, the DNA is TGTGCCAGCAGCTTAACACTGGGGGGCGAGCAGTACTTC. It translates to CASSLTLGGEQYF.

J is TRBJ2-2 and V is TRBV7-9; 8 positions match TRBD1. CDR3 length: 13 residues. Per the germline V gene, CDR1 is SEHNR and CDR2 is FQNEAQ (reference sequence). The V gene end was trimmed by 11 bases and the J gene end by 5 bases; junction bases not matched to a gene: 7. As DNA, the CDR3 is TGTGCCGCCAGGACAGGGAATACCGGGGAGCTGTTTTTT. Its translation is CAARTGNTGELFF.

A few counts support this clonotype. The rearrangement links TRBV7-2 to TRBJ2-5; D gene uncertain. The CDR3 sequence is 15 residues long. CDR1 and CDR2 from the germline V gene are SGHTA and FQGNSA. Trimming took 5 bases from V and 4 from J, leaving 17 bases between them. The CDR3 sequence is CASSRLPQTPETQYF. CDR3 sequence (DNA): TGTGCCAGCAGCAGGCTTCCACAAACCCCAGAGACCCAGTACTTC.

The V call is TRBV7-2, the J call TRBJ2-7; a weak D match, TRBD2 (6 bases). CDR3 length: 15 residues. The V gene lost 5 bases and the J gene lost 4 bases, with 18 bases spanning the gap. Germline-derived CDR1 and CDR2 are SGHTA and FQGNSA. CDR3 residues: CASSPRGGGQYEQYF. For the CDR3, the DNA is TGTGCCAGCAGCCCGCGTGGGGGAGGTCAGTACGAGCAGTACTTC.

V gene TRBV5-1 combines with J gene TRBJ2-3; D remains unclear. There are 15 residues in the CDR3. Germline CDR1 SGHRS, CDR2 YFSETQ. V was pared by 2 bases and J by 0 bases, with 10 bases between. In DNA, the CDR3 is TGCGCCAGCAGCTTACAGCAACTCAGCACAGATACGCAGTATTTT. Its translation is CASSLQQLSTDTQYF.

V is TRBV6-5 and J is TRBJ2-5; D unclear. V lost 0 bases and J lost 1, with 21 bases in between. Per germline, CDR1 MNHEY and CDR2 SVGAGI. The CDR3 length is 19 residues. CDR3 DNA: TGTGCCAGCAGTTACTCAGGCATAAGTCAGCGAGGCCGCCAAGAGACCCAGTACTTC. Translating gives CASSYSGISQRGRQETQYF.

The chain uses TRBV11-1 and TRBJ1-1, with a tentative D call TRBD1 (5 bases). The ends were cut back, 4 bases at V and 1 base at J, with 10 bases in the middle. The length of the CDR3 is 14 residues. Germline CDR1 SGHAT, CDR2 FQDESV (reference sequence). CDR3 coding DNA: TGTGCCAGCAGCTCCAGGGCCTCGAACACTGAAGCTTTCTTT. It specifies CASSSRASNTEAFF.

This clonotype was found a few times. The V call is TRBV5-1, the J call TRBJ2-7, with D perhaps matching TRBD2 (6 bases). The CDR3 has 15 residues. Germline CDR1 is SGHRS and CDR2 is YFSETQ. V was trimmed by 2 bases and J by 7 bases, leaving 19 bases between them. CDR3 residues: CASSFQTGTDGEQYF. Here the CDR3 DNA reads TGCGCCAGCAGCTTCCAGACCGGGACTGACGGAGAGCAGTACTTC.

The table lists this clonotype with a few counts. The J gene is TRBJ2-2, the V gene TRBV11-2; 14 bases are a match to TRBD2. Per germline, CDR1 SGHAT and CDR2 FQNNGV. V trimming: 5 bases; J trimming: 13 bases; junction bases outside the gene matches: 12. The CDR3 is made up of 16 amino acids. CDR3 sequence reads: CASSPPGLAGAKGLFF. The CDR3, as DNA: TGTGCCAGCAGCCCTCCGGGACTAGCGGGGGCCAAAGGGCTGTTTTTT.

The chain's CDR3 is CASSSRLAGGQHPGELFF. CDR3 bases: TGTGCCAGCAGCTCCCGACTAGCGGGAGGGCAACACCCCGGGGAGCTGTTTTTT. The chain links TRBV7-6 to TRBJ2-2; 14 bases match TRBD2. J gave up 6 bases and V 4 bases, and 10 bases lay outside the gene matches. CDR1 is SGHVS and CDR2 is FNYEAQ in the germline V gene. The CDR3 is made up of 18 amino acids. Full variable domain (missing parts from reference TRBV7-6 and TRBJ2-2): GAGVSQSPRYKVTKRGQDVALRCDPISGHVSLYWYRQALGQGPEFLTYFNYEAQQDKSGLPNDRFSAERPEGSISTLTIQRTEQRDSAMYRCASSSRLAGGQHPGELFFGEGSRLTVL.

This clonotype was seen repeatedly, ten times or more. The V call is TRBV7-2, the J call TRBJ2-1; D unclear. The CDR3 consists of 13 residues. V lost 3 bases and J lost 4, with 7 bases in between. Germline V lookup: CDR1 SGHTA, CDR2 FQGNSA. This CDR3 reads CASSFRQYNEQFF. The CDR3 nucleotides read TGTGCCAGCAGCTTCAGACAATACAATGAGCAGTTCTTC.

The sample holds a few counts of this clonotype. This sequence joins TRBV7-3 and TRBJ2-5, with D unresolved. The CDR3 is made up of 13 amino acids. With 0 bases removed from V and 2 bases from J, the gap between germline ends came to 4 bases. Germline V gene lookup returns CDR1 SGHTA and CDR2 FQGTGA. CDR3 sequence: CASSLTLQETQYF. The CDR3 nucleotides read TGTGCCAGCAGCTTAACCCTGCAAGAGACCCAGTACTTC.

Ten or more counts support this clonotype. This chain connects TRBV7-9 to TRBJ2-1; 8 bases align to TRBD1. CDR3 length: 17 amino acids. The V gene's germline CDR1 is SEHNR and CDR2 FQNEAQ (reference sequence). V gave up 5 bases and J gave up 8 bases; unmatched junction bases: 17. The CDR3 reads CASSLLARGQGGDEQFF. The CDR3, as DNA: TGTGCCAGCAGCCTCCTCGCTCGCGGACAGGGCGGCGATGAGCAGTTCTTC.

This chain links TRBV7-9 with TRBJ2-1, with 8 bases that match TRBD1. J gave up 16 bases and V 5 bases, and 7 bases lay outside the gene matches. Germline CDR1 SEHNR, CDR2 FQNEAQ (reference sequence). The CDR3 totals 11 residues. The CDR3: CASSLGQGGFF. The CDR3 bases are TGTGCCAGCAGCCTAGGACAGGGAGGATTCTTC.

This clonotype was recorded many times. The chain uses TRBV5-4 and TRBJ2-1; TRBD1 aligns across 9 bases. The junction had 6 bases not matched to a gene; V was cut back by 0 bases and J by 14 bases. Germline CDR1 reads SGHNT; CDR2 reads YYREEE (reference sequence). This CDR3 spans 13 amino acids. CDR3 sequence: CASSLAGTGMEFF. The CDR3 DNA sequence: TGTGCCAGCAGCTTGGCCGGGACAGGGATGGAGTTCTTC.

This clonotype was detected a few times. The chain has TRBV19 and TRBJ2-1, with no clear D. This CDR3 is built from 15 residues. Per germline, CDR1 LNHDA and CDR2 SQIVND (reference sequence). The V and J ends lost 5 bases and 4 bases respectively, with 15 bases between them. CDR3 loop: CASSARSLPYNEQFF. The CDR3 region has the DNA TGTGCCAGTAGTGCTAGGAGCCTCCCTTACAATGAGCAGTTCTTC.

The V gene is TRBV29-1, the J gene TRBJ1-4; D remains unclear. The germline V gene encodes CDR1 SQVTM and CDR2 ANQGSEA. The CDR3 sequence is 12 residues long. Trimming cost V 7 bases and J 5 bases, with 11 bases left between them. The CDR3 DNA follows: TGCAGCGGGGGAAGGCCAAATGAAAAACTGTTTTTT. It specifies CSGGRPNEKLFF.

J is TRBJ1-1 and V is TRBV5-1; the match to TRBD1 covers 8 bases. The CDR3 is 14 amino acids. CDR1 and CDR2 from the germline V gene are SGHRS and YFSETQ. J was trimmed by 4 bases and V by 3 bases; bases with no gene match: 5. CDR3 coding DNA: TGCGCCAGCAGCTACTCAACAGGGGGCACTGAAGCTTTCTTT. Residues: CASSYSTGGTEAFF.

This clonotype has at least ten counts. The J gene is TRBJ2-6, the V gene TRBV7-9; D ambiguous. Per the germline V gene, CDR1 is SEHNR and CDR2 is FQNEAQ (reference sequence). V was shortened by 5 bases and J by 0 bases, with 8 bases between the two germline ends. The CDR3 spans 15 residues. Here the CDR3 reads CASSNQVSGANVLTF. DNA of the CDR3: TGTGCCAGCAGCAACCAAGTCTCTGGGGCCAACGTCCTGACTTTC.

The gene calls are TRBV30 and TRBJ2-7; the D gene is possibly TRBD1 (5 bases). The CDR3 consists of 14 residues. Germline V gene lookup returns CDR1 GTSNPN and CDR2 SVGIG (reference sequence). V shed 0 bases and J shed 5 bases, with 14 bases lying between them. The CDR3 spells CAWSVGAGRDEQYF. The CDR3 DNA reads TGTGCCTGGAGTGTAGGGGCAGGCAGGGACGAGCAGTACTTC.

V gene TRBV5-5 combines with J gene TRBJ1-1; D is uncertain. V was clipped by 4 bases and J by 5 bases, with 15 bases between them. The CDR3 is 14 amino acids. In germline, CDR1 is SGHKS, CDR2 YYEKEE (reference sequence). DNA of the CDR3: TGTGCCAGCAGCCTCAGCGGGGTTTTTACTGAAGCTTTCTTT. Translating gives CASSLSGVFTEAFF.

The chain joins TRBV12-3 or TRBV12-4 to TRBJ2-3; D unclear. The length of the CDR3 is 13 residues. The V and J ends lost 3 bases and 6 bases respectively, with 10 bases between them. CDR3 loop: CASSLAVSDTQYF. The DNA for the CDR3 is TGTGCCAGCAGTTTGGCAGTTTCCGATACGCAGTATTTT.

This clonotype was seen a handful of times. The chain links TRBV2 to TRBJ2-7; D is perhaps TRBD1 (5 bases). CDR3 length: 14 residues. Trimming stripped 4 bases from V and 5 bases from J, with 15 bases between. Germline V gene sequence: CDR1 SNHLY, CDR2 FYNNEI. CDR3 sequence: CASSVVRARNEQYF. CDR3 sequence (DNA): TGTGCCAGCAGTGTAGTCAGGGCAAGGAACGAGCAGTACTTC.

The sample holds a few counts of this clonotype. V and J are TRBV15 and TRBJ2-2; 9 bases are shared with TRBD2. The CDR3 sequence is 15 residues long. CDR1 is LNHNV, CDR2 YYDKDF, per germline (reference sequence). V dropped 5 bases and J dropped 4; count of bases not matched to a gene: 5. The CDR3: CATSVKLAGTGELFF. The CDR3 region has the DNA TGTGCCACCAGCGTTAAACTAGCGGGCACCGGGGAGCTGTTTTTT.